Below, 7 T cell receptor beta chains from the same sample are listed, as sequenced in a study of blood T cell repertoires in COVID-19. Sequencing was performed with immunoSEQ multiplex PCR; in TCRdb, only in-frame clones are kept and a portion is missing. The sample records fewer than 350,000 clones, 86% being singletons. The sequenced sample consisted of peripheral blood. Receptors were obtained from a woman in her 30s with COVID-19, enrolled during active disease.

The J gene is TRBJ2-1, the V gene TRBV19; 9 nucleotides match TRBD2. Germline V gives CDR1 LNHDA, CDR2 SQIVND (reference sequence). This CDR3 comprises 14 residues. The V and J ends lost 3 bases and 10 bases, in that order; junction bases with no gene match: 7. For the CDR3, the DNA is TGTGCCAGTAGTATGTTTCCTAGCGGGACCGAGCAGTTCTTC. Translated, it gives CASSMFPSGTEQFF.

This chain connects TRBV19 to TRBJ1-5; D possibly corresponds to TRBD1 (5 bases). CDR1 and CDR2 (germline): LNHDA, SQIVND (reference sequence). The V end was cut by 6 bases, the J end by 2 bases, with 11 bases between. This CDR3 is 14 amino acids long. For the CDR3, the DNA is TGTGCCAGTAGGTCCAGGGTCGGCAATCAGCCCCAGCATTTT. Its translation is CASRSRVGNQPQHF.

The chain joins TRBV4-1 to TRBJ2-1; a possible D gene is TRBD2 (5 bases). The CDR3 has 15 amino acids. CDR1 MGHRA and CDR2 YSYEKL come from the germline V gene. Trimming removed 1 base at V and 7 bases at J, with 14 bases between. CDR3 bases: TGCGCCAGCAGCCAAGCCCCCGGGATAGGGAATGAGCAGTTCTTC. Translation: CASSQAPGIGNEQFF.

CDR3 nucleotides: TGCGCCAGCAGTCAAAAGACAGGGACCCCCTATGGCTACACCTTC. Protein product: CASSQKTGTPYGYTF. The J gene is TRBJ1-2, the V gene TRBV23-1; 7 bases are shared with TRBD1. TRBV23-1 is marked as an open reading frame, function uncertain. V trimming: 2 bases; J trimming: 4 bases; junction bases outside the gene matches: 7. The CDR3 contains 15 residues.

The rearrangement joins TRBV19 to TRBJ2-1; D gene ambiguous. The CDR3 totals 14 residues. Looked up from germline, CDR1 is LNHDA and CDR2 is SQIVND (reference sequence). Trimming cost V 6 bases and J 8 bases, with 17 bases left between them. CDR3 bases: TGTGCCAGTAGCTATCTCTCGCGCGGAGATGAGCAGTTCTTC. This translates into CASSYLSRGDEQFF.

The rearrangement joins TRBV7-9 to TRBJ2-1; no definite D call. This CDR3 region has 15 residues. Trimming removed 5 bases from V and 8 bases from J, with 19 bases in between. The germline V gene encodes CDR1 SEHNR and CDR2 FQNEAQ (reference sequence). This CDR3 is CASSATATISYEQFF. In DNA, the CDR3 is TGTGCCAGCAGCGCCACCGCTACTATAAGTTATGAGCAGTTCTTC.

The chain joins TRBV19 to TRBJ2-1; D uncertain. The CDR3 totals 13 residues. Trimming left V 5 bases short and J 4 bases short, with 9 bases between. Looked up from germline, CDR1 is LNHDA and CDR2 is SQIVND (reference sequence). CDR3 residues: CASSRVSYNEQFF. CDR3 DNA: TGTGCCAGTAGTCGGGTTTCATACAATGAGCAGTTCTTC. Full variable domain (outside the CDR3, taken from reference TRBV19 and TRBJ2-1): DGGITQSPKYLFRKEGQNVTLSCEQNLNHDAMYWYRQDPGQGLRLIYYSQIVNDFQKGDIAEGYSVSREKKESFPLTVTSAQKNPTAFYLCASSRVSYNEQFFGPGTRLTVL.